Listed below are T cell receptor beta chains from one sample, sequenced in a study of T cells in localized non-small cell lung cancer. Method: immunoSEQ multiplex PCR; TCRdb's copy keeps in-frame clones and lacks some. The profile covers about 40,000 clones, with roughly 79% appearing a single time and about 7% taken by the ten largest. The specimen comprised peripheral blood mononuclear cells, sampled before any cancer treatment. These receptors came from a male donor aged 60 or over with stage II lung adenocarcinoma. The CDR3 runs from the conserved cysteine through the conserved F or W. The D gene is left open where the match is weak. Some rows have no size entry. The others give once, few or many, or a class for an expanded clone.

>NA|TRBJ1-2|TRBV30|NA
TGTGCCTGGAAGGACGGAACCCAGTATGGCTACACCTTC
CAWKDGTQYGYTF
>NA|TRBJ1-2|TRBV11-2|TRBD1
TGTGCCAGCAGCTTCGGGGACAGGGGTGGCTATGGCTACACCTTC
CASSFGDRGGYGYTF
>NA|TRBJ2-3|TRBV29-1|NA
TGCAGCGTTGAAGGGACAGCATTCAGTACAGATACGCAGTATTTT
CSVEGTAFSTDTQYF
>NA|TRBJ1-2|TRBV19|NA
TGTGCCAGTAGCCCAGGGACTAGCTATGGCTACACCTTC
CASSPGTSYGYTF
>NA|TRBJ1-4|TRBV28|NA
TGTGCCAGCTCCCAGGAGGGGGGGTATGAAAAACTGTTTTTT
CASSQEGGYEKLFF
>NA|TRBJ1-4|TRBV30|NA
TGTGCCTGGACAGACCTTAATGAAAAACTGTTTTTT
CAWTDLNEKLFF
>NA|TRBJ2-1|TRBV2|TRBD2
TGTGCCAGCACCAAGGCGGGAGACTACAATGAGCAGTTCTTC
CASTKAGDYNEQFF
>NA|TRBJ1-5|TRBV2|NA
TGTGCCAGCTGGGGGGGCAGGGTAGTTGGCAATCAGCCCCAGCATTTT
CASWGGRVVGNQPQHF
>NA|TRBJ2-3|TRBV19|NA
TGTGCCAGTAGTCGTACCTCGGGGGGCGCCGCAGATACGCAGTATTTT
CASSRTSGGAADTQYF
>NA|TRBJ1-5|TRBV6-6|TRBD1
TGTGCCACGGCCGGGACAGGGATTCAGCCCCAGCATTTT
CATAGTGIQPQHF
>NA|TRBJ2-5|TRBV5-6|TRBD2
TGTGCCAGCAGCTTGCCTAGCGGGCACCAAGAGACCCAGTACTTC
CASSLPSGHQETQYF
>NA|TRBJ1-1|TRBV5-1|TRBD1
TGCGCCAGCAGCTTCGGACAGGGTACTGAAGCTTTCTTT
CASSFGQGTEAFF
>NA|TRBJ1-2|TRBV19|NA
TGTGCCAGTAGTAGGACGCAGACTCTTAACTATGGCTACACCTTC
CASSRTQTLNYGYTF
>NA|TRBJ2-1|TRBV6-5|TRBD2
TGTGCCAGCAGTTCTCCGGGACTAGCGGGAGGCGGAGTGCAGTTCTTC
CASSSPGLAGGGVQFF
>NA|TRBJ2-3|TRBV30|TRBD1
TGTGCCTGGAGTGCGACAGGGGTGACGACGCAGTATTTT
CAWSATGVTTQYF
>NA|TRBJ1-2|TRBV2|NA
TGTGCCAGCAGTGAAGCGCTTAGGAGGACAGCCCATGGCTACACCTTC
CASSEALRRTAHGYTF
>NA|TRBJ2-3|TRBV2|NA
TGTGCCAGCAGTGATAAGGGGGGAGTATGGGGTACGCAGTATTTT
CASSDKGGVWGTQYF
>NA|TRBJ1-1|TRBV27|NA
TGTGCCAGCAGTTTCCTGGACAGGAACACTGAAGCTTTCTTT
CASSFLDRNTEAFF
>NA|TRBJ1-5|TRBV4-2|NA
TGTGCCAGCAGCCAAACACAGGGATATCAGCCCCAGCATTTT
CASSQTQGYQPQHF
>NA|TRBJ2-7|TRBV11-1|TRBD1
TGTGCCAGCAGTTCTCCAGCGGACAGGGGGCGCGGAGAGCAGTACTTC
CASSSPADRGRGEQYF
>NA|TRBJ2-3|TRBV18|NA
TGTGCCAGCTCGCCGACAAAGGGCACAGATACGCAGTATTTT
CASSPTKGTDTQYF
>once|TRBJ2-3|TRBV5-1|TRBD1
TGCGCCAGCAGCTTCAGGGGGTCTAGCACAGATACGCAGTATTTT
CASSFRGSSTDTQYF
>NA|TRBJ1-3|TRBV10-1|NA
TGCGCCAGCAGTGAGACGGTGAGGGGCAGGCTCTCTGGAAACACCATATATTTT
CASSETVRGRLSGNTIYF
>NA|TRBJ2-7|TRBV28|NA
TGTGCCAGCAGTTCACCCCAATGGTCCTACGAGCAGTACTTC
CASSSPQWSYEQYF
>NA|TRBJ1-5|TRBV11-2|NA
TGTGCCAGCAGCTTAGGTAGTAGCCCCAATCAGCCCCAGCATTTT
CASSLGSSPNQPQHF
>once|TRBJ2-5|TRBV30|TRBD1
TGTGCCTGGAGCGCCACAGGGGGTCGGGAGACCCAGTACTTC
CAWSATGGRETQYF
>NA|TRBJ2-3|TRBV4-2|TRBD2
TGTGCCAGCAGCCCGTACGGGGGAGGCGGGAGCGACTATACGCAGTATTTT
CASSPYGGGGSDYTQYF
>NA|TRBJ1-1|TRBV7-2|NA
TGTGCCAGCAGCTTAGATCTAGGGAACACTGAAGCTTTCTTT
CASSLDLGNTEAFF
>NA|TRBJ2-5|TRBV5-1|NA
TGCGCCAGCGAGCTTGGGGCAGGGCAAGAGACCCAGTACTTC
CASELGAGQETQYF
>NA|TRBJ1-2|TRBV25-1|NA
TGTGCCAGCAGTGAATATCCGGACAGTCGCTATGGCTACACCTTC
CASSEYPDSRYGYTF
>NA|TRBJ2-7|TRBV29-1|NA
TGCAGCGTTGAAGATCGCGACTGGGGGGTGGGAGAGCAGTACTTC
CSVEDRDWGVGEQYF
>NA|TRBJ2-2|TRBV9|NA
TGTGCCAGCAGCGTAGAGGGATTGTCAGGGTCCGGGGAGCTGTTTTTT
CASSVEGLSGSGELFF
>few|TRBJ2-1|TRBV28|TRBD2
TGTGCCAGCAGCCAATTAGCGGGAGAGCAGTTCTTC
CASSQLAGEQFF
>NA|TRBJ1-1|TRBV4-1|TRBD1
TGCGCCAGCAGCCTTCCGGGACAGGGGGGCACTGAAGCTTTCTTT
CASSLPGQGGTEAFF
>NA|TRBJ2-7|TRBV28|NA
TGTGCCAGCAGATCCGCTTTAGCGGCCTACGAGCAGTACTTC
CASRSALAAYEQYF
>NA|TRBJ2-7|TRBV28|TRBD1
TGTGCCAGCAACGCCAATCAGGGGGCAGGGATCTCCTACGAGCAGTACTTC
CASNANQGAGISYEQYF
>once|TRBJ2-3|TRBV30|NA
TGTGCCTGGAGTGTACGACAGACTAGCACAGATACGCAGTATTTT
CAWSVRQTSTDTQYF